This TCR beta chain comes out of a study of shared clonotypes between healthy human individuals. All participating donors were Caucasian adults from Nashville, Tennessee. Turning to this clone: This CDR3 is missing its conserved last phenylalanine or tryptophan, likely due to a read error. The DNA is omitted, as the CDR3 cannot be located on it reliably, and the CDR3 follows TCRdb's listing.

Under the authors' procedure: Without quality scores, immunoSEQ junctional reads could not be filtered like full-length reads. Clones were read by immunoSEQ multiplex PCR, and TCRdb kept only the in-frame ones, dropping some. V, J and clone size derive from that table, while D and trimming were established from the DNA sequence. This repertoire shows about 2.3 million clones, more than 85% found once; its top ten account for 0.3% to 0.4%. The CDR3 extends over 11 residues, inclusive of both ends. CDR1 is SGDLS, CDR2 YYNGEE, per germline. V usage is TRBV9 and J usage is TRBJ1-3; TRBD1, the table's D call, was not compared with the DNA. What was sequenced was naive CD4+ T cells from PBMCs. Indicated subset: CD45RA+ positively selected. The receptor comes from a man aged 18 to 30 in good health. Some clones in this sample may be carry-over from other donors' samples. The CDR3 reads CASSVSRQESC.